Listed below are T cell receptor beta chains from one sample, sequenced in a study of regulatory T cells in long-lasting Graves disease. TCRdb reanalysed the multiplex PCR reads using MiXCR and keeps one entry per CDR3 protein. The profile shows approximately 350,000 distinct CDR3 sequences, roughly 23% of them singletons. The sequences come from peripheral blood mononuclear cells (PBMCs), collected when the disease was refractory, from a patient treated with antithyroid drugs. Receptor source: a woman aged 40 to 50 with Graves disease. CDR3s include the opening cysteine and the closing phenylalanine or tryptophan. A D gene is named only where the DNA matches it firmly. A row's size may be missing; if present it is once, few, many or a size class.

size,D,V,J,DNA,CDR3
many,TRBD1,TRBV2,TRBJ2-7,TGTGCCAGCAGTGAATCGGGGACAGGGGCCTACGAGCAGTACTTC,CASSESGTGAYEQYF
many,-,TRBV10-3,TRBJ2-5,TGTGCCATCAGCCCCGGGGCTGGAGAGACCCAGTACTTC,CAISPGAGETQYF
many,-,TRBV29-1,TRBJ2-5,TGCAGCGTTGAGGGTCAAACAGGTGCGGAGACCCAGTACTTC,CSVEGQTGAETQYF
-,-,TRBV18,TRBJ2-1,TGTGCCAGCTCACCGTTCCCGACACTTGAGCAGTTCTTC,CASSPFPTLEQFF
many,TRBD1,TRBV7-9,TRBJ1-1,TGTGCCAGCAGCTTAGCGGGACAGGGAGAAGCTTTCTTT,CASSLAGQGEAFF
-,-,TRBV20-1,TRBJ1-5,TGCAGTGCTGTCATTCTTGACGGGCAGCCCCAGCATTTT,CSAVILDGQPQHF
-,TRBD2,TRBV7-2,TRBJ2-7,TGTGCCAGCAGCCAAGGAATACCAGCGGGAGGGGGATACGAGCAGTACTTC,CASSQGIPAGGGYEQYF
few,TRBD2,TRBV9,TRBJ2-2,TGTGCCAGCAGCGTCCACACTAGCGGGAGGGCAAACACCGGGGAGCTGTTTTTT,CASSVHTSGRANTGELFF
many,TRBD1,TRBV28,TRBJ1-5,TGTGCCAGCAGCGCGACAGGGTATAGCAATCAGCCCCAGCATTTT,CASSATGYSNQPQHF
-,-,TRBV28,TRBJ2-1,TGTGCCAGCAGTTTAGCTGACCTCTACAATGAGCAGTTCTTC,CASSLADLYNEQFF
-,TRBD1,TRBV6-2/TRBV6-3,TRBJ1-3,TGTGCCAGCAGTTACTCAGGCCGACAGGGCTTCTCTGGAAACACCATATATTTT,CASSYSGRQGFSGNTIYF
-,-,TRBV28,TRBJ2-3,TGTGCCAGCAGATTACAGGATGCAGATACGCAGTATTTT,CASRLQDADTQYF
many,TRBD1,TRBV29-1,TRBJ2-5,TGCAGCGTTTCACAGGGGTTGGAGACCCAGTACTTC,CSVSQGLETQYF
-,-,TRBV7-6,TRBJ1-5,TGTGCCAGCAGCCCTGAACCTAATCAGCCCCAGCATTTT,CASSPEPNQPQHF
-,-,TRBV28,TRBJ2-7,TGTGCCAGCAGTTTTGTCAGGGTGGACGAGCAGTACTTC,CASSFVRVDEQYF
-,TRBD1,TRBV19,TRBJ1-5,TGTGCCAGTAACGGACAGGGGAAGAATCAGCCCCAGCATTTT,CASNGQGKNQPQHF
-,TRBD2,TRBV28,TRBJ2-5,TGTGCCAGCAGTCATCCATGGACTAGCGGGAAAGAGACCCAGTACTTC,CASSHPWTSGKETQYF
-,-,TRBV28,TRBJ2-2,TGTGCCAGCAGTTTGTGGGTGTTCGGGGGGCCGGCCGGGGAGCTGTTTTTT,CASSLWVFGGPAGELFF
few,TRBD2,TRBV20-1,TRBJ2-7,TGCAGTGCTGCATTCTGGGGTAGCGGGAACAACGAGCAGTACTTC,CSAAFWGSGNNEQYF
-,TRBD2,TRBV6-2/TRBV6-3,TRBJ2-1,TGTGCCAGCAGTTACTCGATTAGCGGGAGCAATGAGCAGTTCTTC,CASSYSISGSNEQFF
many,-,TRBV11-2,TRBJ1-1,TGTGCCAGTGACGGGCGTCCACTTATGAACACTGAAGCATTTAGCACTGAAGCTTTCTTT,CASDGRPLMNTEAFSTEAFF
-,-,TRBV6-1,TRBJ2-7,TGTGCCAGCGCAACAGGGAGCTCCTACGAGCAGTACTTC,CASATGSSYEQYF
-,TRBD1,TRBV10-3,TRBJ1-6,TGTGCCATCAGGCCGGGACAGGGAAATTCACCCCTCCACTTT,CAIRPGQGNSPLHF
-,-,TRBV20-1,TRBJ2-7,TGCAGTGCCCCGGACGGTTACGAGCAGTACTTC,CSAPDGYEQYF
many,TRBD1,TRBV20-1,TRBJ2-7,TGCAGTGCCCTCCGACAGGGAGCGGATCAGTACTTC,CSALRQGADQYF
-,TRBD2,TRBV5-1,TRBJ2-1,TGCGCCAGCAGCTGGGTGACTAGCGGGGCTATCAATGAGCAGTTCTTC,CASSWVTSGAINEQFF
few,-,TRBV7-9,TRBJ1-4,TGTGCCAGCAGCTTAGTTTATCCGGGCTCTAATGAAAAACTGTTTTTT,CASSLVYPGSNEKLFF
few,TRBD1,TRBV25-1,TRBJ2-5,TGTGCCAGCAGTGAATCAGAGACAGGGGGCTTGGAGACCCAGTACTTC,CASSESETGGLETQYF
many,TRBD1,TRBV2,TRBJ1-1,TGTGCCAGCAGACCTCCCCGGGACAGGGCTGAAGCTTTCTTT,CASRPPRDRAEAFF
-,-,TRBV12-3/TRBV12-4,TRBJ2-2,TGTGCCAGCAGTTTAGGTTTCGGCGGGGAGCTGTTTTTT,CASSLGFGGELFF
-,-,TRBV7-6,TRBJ2-3,TGTGCCAGCAGCTTAGTACAGTCCACAGATACGCAGTATTTT,CASSLVQSTDTQYF
few,-,TRBV13,TRBJ2-3,TGTGCCAGCACCCAACTCCCGGGGGCTGGGGGGCGTCGCGATACGCAGTATTTT,CASTQLPGAGGRRDTQYF
many,-,TRBV27,TRBJ1-1,TGTGCCAGCACCCCGCATGACAAAGGTAACACTGAAGCTTTCTTT,CASTPHDKGNTEAFF
-,-,TRBV12-3/TRBV12-4,TRBJ2-3,TGTGCCAGCAGTTACTCGATTCGAAATACGCAGTATTTT,CASSYSIRNTQYF
-,-,TRBV10-3,TRBJ2-7,TGTGCCATCAAAGGACAGCACACCACCTACGAGCAGTACTTC,CAIKGQHTTYEQYF
-,TRBD2,TRBV6-1,TRBJ2-3,TGTGCCAGCAGCTTAAGCGGGAGGGGGAGCACAGATACGCAGTATTTT,CASSLSGRGSTDTQYF
-,TRBD1,TRBV30,TRBJ1-3,TGTGCCTGGAGTGATACAGGGGGATTCTCTGGAAACACCATATATTTT,CAWSDTGGFSGNTIYF
many,-,TRBV2,TRBJ2-5,TGTGCCAGCAGTGATGGTAAACGGGGTAACCAAGAGACCCAGTACTTC,CASSDGKRGNQETQYF
many,-,TRBV2,TRBJ2-4,TGTGCCAGCAGTTCTGAGGGGTTAGCCAAAAACATTCAGTACTTC,CASSSEGLAKNIQYF
few,TRBD1,TRBV28,TRBJ1-2,TGTGCCAGCAGATATGACAGGGTGGGGACTTATGGCTACACCTTC,CASRYDRVGTYGYTF
many,-,TRBV12-3/TRBV12-4,TRBJ1-6,TGTGCCAGCAGTTTCGACAGCGGTTCACCCCTCCACTTT,CASSFDSGSPLHF